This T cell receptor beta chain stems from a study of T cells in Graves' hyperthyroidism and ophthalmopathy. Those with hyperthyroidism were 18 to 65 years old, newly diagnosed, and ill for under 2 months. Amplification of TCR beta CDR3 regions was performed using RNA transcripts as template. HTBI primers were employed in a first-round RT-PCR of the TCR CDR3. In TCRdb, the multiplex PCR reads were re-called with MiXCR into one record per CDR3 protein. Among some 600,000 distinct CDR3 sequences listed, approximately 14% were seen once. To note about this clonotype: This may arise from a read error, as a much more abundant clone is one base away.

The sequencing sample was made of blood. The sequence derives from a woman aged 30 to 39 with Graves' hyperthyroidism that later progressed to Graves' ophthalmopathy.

The CDR3 here is CASSLAGSSDVHF. The CDR3 DNA sequence: TGCGCCAGCAGCTTGGCCGGGTCTTCGGACGTCCATTTT. The chain uses TRBV5-1 and TRBJ1-5; D call uncertain. The CDR3 loop spans 13 amino acids. Per the germline V gene, CDR1 is SGHRS and CDR2 is YFSETQ. V shed 0 bases and J shed 16 bases, with 17 bases lying between them.